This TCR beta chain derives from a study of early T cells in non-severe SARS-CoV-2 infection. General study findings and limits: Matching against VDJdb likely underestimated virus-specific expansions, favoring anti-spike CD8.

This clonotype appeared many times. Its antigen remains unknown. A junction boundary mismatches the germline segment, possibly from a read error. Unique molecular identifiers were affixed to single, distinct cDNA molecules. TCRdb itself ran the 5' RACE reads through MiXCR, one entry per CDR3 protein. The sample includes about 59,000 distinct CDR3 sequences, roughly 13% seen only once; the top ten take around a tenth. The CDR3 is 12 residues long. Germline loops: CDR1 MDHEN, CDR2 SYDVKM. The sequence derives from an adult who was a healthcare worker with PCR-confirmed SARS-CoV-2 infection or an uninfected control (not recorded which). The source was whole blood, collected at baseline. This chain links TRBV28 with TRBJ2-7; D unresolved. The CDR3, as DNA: TGTGCCAGCAGTTTTAAGTTTGGCCGAGCTAAATTC. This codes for CASSFKFGRAKF.